This T cell receptor beta chain comes out of a study of T cell changes during pregnancy in multiple sclerosis. Germline V gene lookup returns CDR1 KGHSH and CDR2 LQKENI. The length of the CDR3 is 14 residues. The V and J ends lost 3 bases and 6 bases respectively, with 12 bases between them. Clones were sequenced by immunoSEQ multiplex PCR, and TCRdb holds only the in-frame ones, with some missing. The data contain about 76,000 clones, 93% of them singletons. This clone was observed once. J is TRBJ1-5 and V is TRBV18, with D unclear. This sample comprised peripheral blood, obtained in the second trimester of pregnancy. The source of this sequence is a female donor with multiple sclerosis, enrolled in a pregnancy study. The chain's CDR3 is CASSPRESGQPQHF. In DNA form, the CDR3 reads TGTGCCAGCTCACCGCGAGAATCTGGTCAGCCCCAGCATTTT.